This TCR beta chain was obtained from a study of OX40 agonist ivuxolimab in advanced cancers. Looking at the study overall: The costimulatory receptor OX40 (CD134) was targeted by ivuxolimab, a fully human IgG2 agonistic monoclonal antibody. Patients were allowed to have had prior anti-PD-1, anti-PD-L1 or anti-CTLA-4 therapy, and approximately 39% of the dose-escalation patients had been treated with checkpoint inhibitors. Partial responses were achieved by three dose-escalation patients, of whom one had hepatocellular carcinoma and two had cutaneous melanoma. The paper covers the monotherapy dose-escalation part of the phase I ivuxolimab trial, which included N of about 50 patients. Among the approximately 54 dose-escalation patients, about 20 had hepatocellular carcinoma, roughly 15 melanoma, 9 renal cell carcinoma and 9 head and neck cancer. A male proportion of roughly 85% and a mean age of roughly 55 years, ranging from roughly 23 to 85, were recorded for the dose-escalation cohort. Peripheral TCRbeta sequencing aimed to test whether ivuxolimab altered TCR sequence diversity and caused clonal T-cell expansion. Intravenous ivuxolimab was administered to patients every 2 weeks at six dose levels: 0.01, 0.1, 0.3, 1.5, 3 and 10 mg/kg.

On this clone: Its antigen specificity is not known. Qualities for individual bases were not recorded, and no much larger clone is one base off.

Study-wide conclusions, independent of this receptor: Clonal expansion of both CD4+ and CD8+ blood T cells was observed from baseline to week 6 at doses 0.1 to 3.0 mg/kg. In the 0.1-3.0 mg/kg groups, partial responders were among the patients with the lowest normalized peripheral clonal expansion, particularly in CD8+ T cells. The antigen specificity of the clonally expanded peripheral T cells was not determined. Low levels of normalized T-cell clonal expansion were also seen in some patients who did not respond. After ivuxolimab, more expanded clones were found on average in CD8+ T cells than in CD4+ T cells.

The CDR3 goes from the cysteine to the phenylalanine over 16 residues. Here the CDR3 DNA is all that survives: 48 bases in frame from base 1. Per the germline V gene, SGHDT is the CDR1 and YYEEEE is the CDR2. The germline V and J ends show losses of 3 bases and 5 bases respectively, and no gene match explains 11 bases of the junction. To sequence the TCRbeta CDR3 region, genomic DNA was isolated from the sorted cells. The immunoSEQ Assay was used to sequence the TCRbeta CDR3 regions. This is the immuneACCESS table as TCRdb keeps it, with only in-frame sequences that have V and J called. A part of the clones is gone; compared with another copy, unresolved V genes explain less than half, and the rest is unexplained. Across this sample there are 20,000 to 25,000 clones, with 65% to 90% seen only once. Together, the top ten hold about 17% of the sample. Patients with autoimmune disease history or receiving systemic immunosuppression were excluded from the trial. Peripheral blood for TCR sequencing was collected from all dose cohorts at baseline, on cycle 4 day 1, and on cycle 7 day 1. Samples came from an open-label, multicenter, first-in-human phase I dose-escalation trial of ivuxolimab. Adults with locally advanced or metastatic melanoma, renal cell, hepatocellular, or head and neck squamous cell carcinoma were enrolled in the trial. Before TCR sequencing, CD4+ T cells and CD8+ T cells from peripheral blood were sorted into separate populations.

This receptor chain uses TRBV5-6 and TRBJ1-2; the junction holds 9 bases that match TRBD1. The TCR was taken from an adult with an advanced solid tumor such as melanoma, head and neck, liver or kidney cancer. The sequenced sample was CD4+ or CD8+ T cells sorted from blood, obtained in a trial of the OX40 agonist ivuxolimab. The CDR3 has the sequence CASSSFRDRVSYGYTF. Read as DNA, the sequence is TGTGCCAGCAGCTCTTTCCGGGACAGGGTTAGTTATGGCTACACCTTC.